These 17 T cell receptor beta chains originate from one sample sequenced in a study of blood T cell repertoires in COVID-19. Measured with immunoSEQ multiplex PCR; TCRdb has only the in-frame clones, and not every one. Among 140,000 to 150,000 clones listed, around four fifths were seen once. The specimen sequenced was peripheral blood. The receptors derive from a woman aged 40 to 50 with active or convalescent COVID-19.

This clone was seen more than once but under ten times. This chain links TRBV5-4 with TRBJ2-2; 12 bases line up with TRBD2. The CDR3 is 16 residues long. Per the germline V gene, CDR1 is SGHNT and CDR2 is YYREEE (reference sequence). J gave up 4 bases and V 5 bases, and 6 bases lay outside the gene matches. CDR3 coding DNA: TGTGCCAGCAGGGACGGGACTAGCGGGCTCACCGGGGAGCTGTTTTTT. Translation: CASRDGTSGLTGELFF. Filled out from reference TRBV5-4 and TRBJ2-2, the complete variable domain reads ETGVTQSPTHLIKTRGQQVTLRCSSQSGHNTVSWYQQALGQGPQFIFQYYREEENGRGNFPPRFSGLQFPNYSSELNVNALELDDSALYLCASRDGTSGLTGELFFGEGSRLTVL.

In DNA, the CDR3 is TGTGCCAGCAGCTTAAAATTCGGGGGGACCCAGTACTTC. Its translation is CASSLKFGGTQYF. The J gene is TRBJ2-5, the V gene TRBV11-2, with D possibly TRBD2 on 6 matching bases. Germline CDR1 and CDR2: SGHAT and FQNNGV. V shed 2 bases and J shed 7 bases, with 11 bases lying between them. The CDR3 runs 13 residues.

This clone occurred a few times. CDR3 in amino acids: CASSLPKQGSDSNQPQHF. CDR3 nucleotides: TGTGCCAGCAGTCTGCCGAAACAGGGCTCTGATAGCAATCAGCCCCAGCATTTT. The chain recombines TRBV28 with TRBJ1-5; D possibly corresponds to TRBD1 (6 bases). This CDR3 has 18 amino acids. V lost 5 bases, J lost 0 bases, and 20 bases lay in between. Germline CDR1 MDHEN, CDR2 SYDVKM.

The chain couples TRBV27 to TRBJ1-4, with D possibly being TRBD1 (6 bases). The CDR3 length is 15 residues. Trimming shortened V by 1 base and J by 4 bases, and 10 bases separated the two germline ends. Germline assignment: CDR1 MNHEY and CDR2 SMNVEV (reference sequence). CDR3 nucleotide sequence: TGTGCCAGCAGTTTATGGGGGCAGTTTAATGAAAAACTGTTTTTT. Protein sequence: CASSLWGQFNEKLFF. The variable domain in full, completed from reference TRBV27 and TRBJ1-4, reads EAQVTQNPRYLITVTGKKLTVTCSQNMNHEYMSWYRQDPGLGLRQIYYSMNVEVTDKGDVPEGYKVSRKEKRNFPLILESPSPNQTSLYFCASSLWGQFNEKLFFGSGTQLSVL.

The chain uses TRBV28 and TRBJ1-1, with D perhaps matching TRBD1 (6 bases). There are 13 residues in the CDR3. Germline V gene data show CDR1 as MDHEN and CDR2 as SYDVKM. Trimming took off 2 bases at V and 11 bases at J, with 15 bases between the two ends. DNA for the CDR3: TGTGCCAGCAGTTTACTGGCGGGGGCGCGGGCTTTCTTT. Translating it yields CASSLLAGARAFF.

The gene calls are TRBV4-1 and TRBJ2-3, with 14 bases identical to TRBD2. This CDR3 contains 19 residues. V dropped 3 bases and J dropped 3; count of bases not matched to a gene: 11. Germline V gene sequence: CDR1 MGHRA, CDR2 YSYEKL. The CDR3 sequence: CASSQGLAGVTGATDTQYF. As DNA, the CDR3 is TGCGCCAGCAGCCAGGGACTAGCGGGAGTAACTGGGGCTACAGATACGCAGTATTTT.

V and J are TRBV19 and TRBJ1-1, with 7 positions matching TRBD1. The CDR3 loop spans 15 amino acids. The germline V gene has CDR1 LNHDA and CDR2 SQIVND (reference sequence). Trimming at V came to 7 bases and at J to 9 bases, leaving 17 bases not matched to a gene. CDR3 DNA: TGTGCCAGTAACCCCTTAGACAGGGACATTTCGCAAGCTTTCTTT. As protein: CASNPLDRDISQAFF.

The J gene is TRBJ1-2, the V gene TRBV7-2; 8 bases align to TRBD1. The trim removed 6 bases at V and 8 bases at J, leaving 14 bases unmatched. The CDR3 is 15 amino acids. Germline CDR1 SGHTA, CDR2 FQGNSA. The CDR3, as DNA: TGTGCCAGCAGACCAGGACAGGGACGCTTAGGAGGCTACACCTTC. Translation gives CASRPGQGRLGGYTF.

The chain combines TRBV7-9 with TRBJ1-4; D not resolved. V was trimmed by 2 bases and J by 0 bases, leaving 4 bases between them. The length of the CDR3 is 14 residues. Germline values: CDR1 SEHNR, CDR2 FQNEAQ (reference sequence). The DNA for the CDR3 is TGTGCCAGCAGCTTACCAGCAACTAATGAAAAACTGTTTTTT. The encoded protein is CASSLPATNEKLFF.

This rearrangement joins TRBV27 to TRBJ1-2; weak D call: TRBD1 (5 bases). The ends were cut back, 0 bases at V and 5 bases at J, with 13 bases in the middle. Germline CDR1 and CDR2: MNHEY and SMNVEV (reference sequence). This CDR3 region has 15 residues. The CDR3, as DNA: TGTGCCAGCAGTTTATCGGGGCGGGGGATTTATGGCTACACCTTC. It yields the protein CASSLSGRGIYGYTF.

CDR3 residues: CASTRGTSGGAPPYNEQFF. CDR3 nucleotides: TGTGCCAGCACCCGTGGGACTAGCGGGGGGGCCCCCCCATACAATGAGCAGTTCTTC. The chain is built from TRBV7-2 and TRBJ2-1, with 16 bases fitting TRBD2. V lost 7 bases to trimming and J lost 4 bases; unmatched junction nucleotides: 13. This CDR3 has 19 amino acids. CDR1 is SGHTA, CDR2 FQGNSA, per germline.

The chain combines TRBV15 with TRBJ1-1, with D possibly TRBD1 on 6 matching bases. The CDR3 is made up of 14 amino acids. Deletions cut 6 bases from V and 1 base from J, with 12 bases between. Germline lookup yields CDR1 LNHNV and CDR2 YYDKDF (reference sequence). The CDR3: CATRTGNTNTEAFF. Written as DNA, the CDR3 is TGTGCCACCAGGACAGGAAATACGAACACTGAAGCTTTCTTT.

CDR3 loop: CASPPRGTVNTEAFF. CDR3 DNA: TGTGCCAGCCCTCCCAGGGGGACGGTGAACACTGAAGCTTTCTTT. The rearrangement uses TRBV28 and TRBJ1-1; TRBD1 matches at 7 bases. The V segment lost 8 bases and the J segment 0 bases; nucleotides outside the gene matches: 9. The CDR3 length is 15 residues. Germline V gene sequence: CDR1 MDHEN, CDR2 SYDVKM.

The gene calls are TRBV28 and TRBJ1-6, with 8 positions matching TRBD1. Losses at the gene ends were 0 bases for V and 9 bases for J; bases not matched to a gene: 10. Germline V gene sequence: CDR1 MDHEN, CDR2 SYDVKM. The length of the CDR3 is 17 residues. The CDR3 is CASSLWVRGLVFSPLHF. DNA of the CDR3: TGTGCCAGCAGTTTATGGGTCAGGGGGCTTGTGTTTTCACCCCTCCACTTT.

The chain couples TRBV27 to TRBJ2-2; no clear D gene. Trimming removed 2 bases at V and 6 bases at J, with 10 bases between. This CDR3 region has 14 residues. CDR1 and CDR2 (germline): MNHEY, SMNVEV (reference sequence). The CDR3 DNA follows: TGTGCCAGCAGTTTAGCGGAGTGGGCCGGGGAGCTGTTTTTT. Translated, it gives CASSLAEWAGELFF.

This chain joins TRBV5-1 and TRBJ2-3; maybe TRBD2 (5 bases). The germline CDR1 and CDR2 sequences are SGHRS and YFSETQ. CDR3 length: 15 residues. V lost 0 bases, J lost 3 bases, and 11 bases lay in between. The CDR3 coding sequence is TGCGCCAGCAGCTTGGGGCGGGTCGGGACAGATACGCAGTATTTT. This gives the protein CASSLGRVGTDTQYF. Variable domain in full (rest from reference TRBV5-1 and TRBJ2-3): KAGVTQTPRYLIKTRGQQVTLSCSPISGHRSVSWYQQTPGQGLQFLFEYFSETQRNKGNFPGRFSGRQFSNSRSEMNVSTLELGDSALYLCASSLGRVGTDTQYFGPGTRLTVL.

This clone was observed a few times. The chain combines TRBV19 with TRBJ1-5, with D perhaps TRBD1 (6 bases). Germline CDR1 and CDR2: LNHDA and SQIVND (reference sequence). V lost 4 bases, J lost 0 bases, and 13 bases lay in between. The CDR3 sequence is 16 residues long. The chain's CDR3 is CASSTPDRPSNQPQHF. CDR3 sequence (DNA): TGTGCCAGTAGTACCCCGGACAGACCTAGCAATCAGCCCCAGCATTTT.